Presented here are 25 T cell receptor beta chains from one specimen sequenced in a study of blood T cell repertoires in COVID-19. Produced via immunoSEQ multiplex PCR; TCRdb's table is partial and in-frame only. The table records around 200,000 clones, roughly 90% of them present only once. The sequenced sample consisted of PBMCs or T cells enriched from blood (not recorded which). The receptors were sampled from a man aged 18 to 30 with acute COVID-19.

This clone was found once. The chain is built from TRBV5-1 and TRBJ2-2; D is undetermined. The CDR3 length is 14 residues. CDR1 and CDR2 from the germline V gene are SGHRS and YFSETQ. Between the trimmed V and J ends, which lost 7 bases and 5 bases, there was a span of 15 bases. The CDR3 spells CASRLEEGTGELFF. CDR3 DNA sequence: TGCGCCAGCCGCCTAGAAGAAGGAACCGGGGAGCTGTTTTTT.

The CDR3 sequence: CASSSGDTGNTIYF. The CDR3 DNA reads TGCGCCAGCAGCTCCGGGGATACGGGAAACACCATATATTTT. The chain carries TRBV5-1 and TRBJ1-3; D call uncertain. Deletions cut 3 bases from V and 4 bases from J, with 11 bases between. Germline CDR1 reads SGHRS; CDR2 reads YFSETQ. The CDR3 is made up of 14 amino acids.

This clone appeared once. This sequence joins TRBV29-1 and TRBJ1-5; TRBD1 aligns across 8 bases. Losses at the gene ends were 7 bases for V and 8 bases for J; bases not matched to a gene: 13. The CDR3 has 14 residues. Germline V gene data show CDR1 as SQVTM and CDR2 as ANQGSEA. Here the CDR3 DNA reads TGCAGCGCGGCCACCCGACAGGGGCAAGAGCCCCAGCATTTT. Its translation is CSAATRQGQEPQHF.

The chain employs TRBV27 and TRBJ1-6; D is possibly TRBD1 (5 bases). CDR3 length equals 14 residues. Per the germline V gene, CDR1 is MNHEY and CDR2 is SMNVEV (reference sequence). The V end lost 8 bases, the J end lost 7 bases, and 15 bases lay between the germline ends. CDR3 sequence reads: CASGGLQSNSPLHF. DNA for the CDR3: TGTGCCAGCGGGGGGTTACAGAGCAATTCACCCCTCCACTTT.

The J gene is TRBJ2-7, the V gene TRBV19; 9 positions agree with TRBD2. After removal of 7 bases from V and 8 bases from J, the junction contained 12 bases not matched to a gene. Germline V gene lookup returns CDR1 LNHDA and CDR2 SQIVND (reference sequence). This CDR3 has 14 residues. The CDR3 loop is CASTEREAPVKQYF. The CDR3 DNA reads TGTGCCAGTACAGAGCGGGAGGCCCCGGTTAAGCAGTACTTC.

This clone has at least ten counts. V usage is TRBV18 and J usage is TRBJ1-5; D gene uncertain. Germline CDR1 is KGHSH and CDR2 is LQKENI. The length of the CDR3 is 13 residues. The V gene lost 6 bases and the J gene lost 4 bases, with 10 bases spanning the gap. The CDR3 DNA reads as TGTGCCAGCTCCCAAACAGAGAATCAGCCCCAGCATTTT. It is translated as CASSQTENQPQHF.

The rearrangement links TRBV30 to TRBJ2-4; 9 bases align to TRBD2. Trimming at V came to 3 bases and at J to 8 bases, leaving 11 bases not matched to a gene. The CDR3 totals 15 residues. The germline V gene has CDR1 GTSNPN and CDR2 SVGIG (reference sequence). CDR3 sequence reads: CAWSPGTSSIDIQYF. The CDR3 region has the DNA TGTGCCTGGAGCCCCGGGACTAGCAGCATAGACATTCAGTACTTC.

The chain carries TRBV7-6 and TRBJ2-2; no clear D gene. Trimming cost V 1 base and J 2 bases, with 11 bases left between them. Germline values: CDR1 SGHVS, CDR2 FNYEAQ. This CDR3 is 16 amino acids long. CDR3 in DNA: TGTGCCAGCAGCTTAGTCCCGGCGGCTAACACCGGGGAGCTGTTTTTT. It is translated as CASSLVPAANTGELFF.

The V and J genes are TRBV30 and TRBJ1-5; 7 bases fit TRBD1. V lost 1 base to trimming and J lost 3 bases; unmatched junction nucleotides: 6. Germline V CDR1 and CDR2: GTSNPN, SVGIG (reference sequence). The CDR3 length is 15 residues. CDR3 sequence (DNA): TGTGCCTGGAGTGCGCTGACAGGGCCCAATCAGCCCCAGCATTTT. It specifies CAWSALTGPNQPQHF. The entire variable domain, with the rest obtained from reference TRBV30 and TRBJ1-5, is as follows: SQTIHQWPATLVQPVGSPLSLECTVEGTSNPNLYWYRQAAGRGLQLLFYSVGIGQISSEVPQNLSASRPQDRQFILSSKKLLLSDSGFYLCAWSALTGPNQPQHFGDGTRLSIL.

The rearrangement uses TRBV5-1 and TRBJ1-2; 7 positions match TRBD1. The length of the CDR3 is 13 residues. With 4 bases clipped from V and 8 bases from J, the junction kept 8 bases outside the gene matches. Germline CDR1 SGHRS, CDR2 YFSETQ. CDR3 sequence: CASSPGQQTGYTF. CDR3 sequence (DNA): TGCGCCAGCAGCCCGGGACAGCAGACGGGCTACACCTTC.

The J gene is TRBJ2-3, the V gene TRBV10-1; tentatively, D is TRBD2 (5 bases). Germline CDR1 is WNHNN and CDR2 is SYGVQD (reference sequence). V lost 3 bases and J lost 6, with 13 bases in between. The CDR3 has 14 residues. CDR3 DNA sequence: TGCGCCAGCAGTGAAAGCCGGAAGCGGGATACGCAGTATTTT. It translates to CASSESRKRDTQYF.

The rearrangement links TRBV5-6 to TRBJ1-5; D is possibly TRBD1 (6 bases). The ends were cut back, 4 bases at V and 7 bases at J, with 21 bases in the middle. CDR3 length equals 16 residues. Germline loops: CDR1 SGHDT, CDR2 YYEEEE. The CDR3 DNA sequence: TGTGCCAGCAGCCCCTCGGGGCAGGGGACAAGGCAGCCCCAGCATTTT. This encodes CASSPSGQGTRQPQHF.

The chain combines TRBV19 with TRBJ1-1; maybe TRBD1 (5 bases). Germline lookup yields CDR1 LNHDA and CDR2 SQIVND (reference sequence). V lost 4 bases to trimming and J lost 9 bases, with 21 bases between them. The CDR3 consists of 15 residues. CDR3: CASSTQGTLFGKAFF. CDR3 nucleotides: TGTGCCAGTAGTACGCAGGGCACCCTCTTTGGGAAAGCTTTCTTT.

The CDR3 DNA sequence: TGCAGCGTTGAACCGACGGGACCGCCGGGGGCAGATACGCAGTATTTT. Translated: CSVEPTGPPGADTQYF. The gene calls are TRBV29-1 and TRBJ2-3; TRBD2 might be the D (6 bases). The germline gives CDR1 SQVTM, CDR2 ANQGSEA. V was shortened by 2 bases and J by 4 bases, with 19 bases between the two germline ends. This CDR3 is built from 16 residues.

The rearrangement uses TRBV7-8 and TRBJ1-5; the match to TRBD1 covers 8 bases. This CDR3 has 18 amino acids. Trimming at V came to 5 bases and at J to 0 bases, leaving 12 bases not matched to a gene. Looked up from germline, CDR1 is SGHVS and CDR2 is FQNEAQ. The CDR3 nucleotides read TGTGCCAGCAGCGCCTGGGACAGGACTATATATAGCAATCAGCCCCAGCATTTT. Encoded protein: CASSAWDRTIYSNQPQHF. Supplemented by reference TRBV7-8 and TRBJ1-5, the full variable domain reads GAGVSQSPRYKVAKRGQDVALRCDPISGHVSLFWYQQALGQGPEFLTYFQNEAQLDKSGLPSDRFFAERPEGSVSTLKIQRTQQEDSAVYLCASSAWDRTIYSNQPQHFGDGTRLSIL.

This sequence joins TRBV10-1 and TRBJ2-1, with D possibly being TRBD2 (5 bases). Germline-derived CDR1 and CDR2 are WNHNN and SYGVQD (reference sequence). The CDR3 sequence is 16 residues long. Between the trimmed V and J ends, which lost 2 bases and 0 bases, there was a span of 11 bases. The CDR3 nucleotides read TGCGCCAGCAGTGAGGTAGCGCGAAGCTCCTACAATGAGCAGTTCTTC. The encoded protein is CASSEVARSSYNEQFF.

The gene calls are TRBV11-3 and TRBJ2-3; TRBD1 matches 9 bases. The J segment lost 4 bases and the V segment lost 5 bases, leaving 7 bases of the junction unmatched. Per germline, CDR1 SGHNT and CDR2 YENEEA. The CDR3 is 15 amino acids. The CDR3 nucleotides read TGTGCCAGCAGCCTGGGGACAGGGAGGGCAGATACGCAGTATTTT. Amino acids: CASSLGTGRADTQYF.

This clone was counted a single time. The CDR3 region is CASSEMASEGNEQFF. CDR3 bases: TGTGCCAGCAGTGAAATGGCGTCCGAGGGTAATGAGCAGTTCTTC. This rearrangement joins TRBV6-1 to TRBJ2-1; D is perhaps TRBD2 (5 bases). Germline CDR1 and CDR2: MNHNS and SASEGT. V gave up 2 bases and J gave up 7 bases, with 15 bases separating them. The CDR3 covers 15 residues.

The CDR3 is CASSQVRGRNEKLFF. CDR3 bases: TGTGCCAGCAGCCAAGTAAGGGGCCGTAATGAAAAACTGTTTTTT. This chain connects TRBV14 to TRBJ1-4, with a weak D call TRBD1 (5 bases). With 1 base removed from V and 4 bases from J, the gap between germline ends came to 10 bases. This CDR3 region has 15 residues. Germline V gives CDR1 SGHDN, CDR2 FVKESK.

CDR3 DNA sequence: TGTGCCAGCAGCCAAGTTACTAGGACAGGGCCAAATGAAAAACTGTTTTTT. Amino acid sequence: CASSQVTRTGPNEKLFF. The V gene is TRBV4-2, the J gene TRBJ1-4, with 8 bases that match TRBD1. V lost 1 base to trimming and J lost 5 bases; unmatched junction nucleotides: 9. The CDR3 has 17 residues. Germline assignment: CDR1 LGHNA and CDR2 YNFKEQ.

V and J are TRBV28 and TRBJ2-2; 11 bases match TRBD1. This CDR3 spans 16 amino acids. Per the germline V gene, CDR1 is MDHEN and CDR2 is SYDVKM. The V gene end was trimmed by 5 bases and the J gene end by 5 bases; junction bases not matched to a gene: 7. The CDR3 loop reads CASSIRTGGMTGELFF. The CDR3 nucleotides read TGTGCCAGCAGTATCAGGACAGGGGGCATGACCGGGGAGCTGTTTTTT.

This chain links TRBV11-3 with TRBJ1-1, with TRBD1 as a possible D gene (5 bases). The germline V and J ends were trimmed by 2 bases and 5 bases, with 12 bases remaining between them. Germline-derived CDR1 and CDR2 are SGHNT and YENEEA. The length of the CDR3 is 14 residues. CDR3 residues: CASSLLEEGTEAFF. CDR3 sequence (DNA): TGTGCCAGCAGCTTATTAGAGGAGGGGACTGAAGCTTTCTTT.

This chain uses TRBV7-8 with TRBJ1-1, with 8 nucleotides matching TRBD1. This CDR3 spans 17 amino acids. In germline, CDR1 is SGHVS, CDR2 FQNEAQ. V was pared by 5 bases and J by 4 bases, with 15 bases of the junction left unmatched. CDR3 coding DNA: TGTGCCAGCAGCCGATCGATCGTCAGGGGGCTTGTCACTGAAGCTTTCTTT. It codes for CASSRSIVRGLVTEAFF.

This clone showed up just a few times. J is TRBJ2-7 and V is TRBV11-3; no definite D call. Trimming removed 5 bases at V and 6 bases at J, with 11 bases between. The CDR3 runs to 12 residues. Germline-derived CDR1 and CDR2 are SGHNT and YENEEA. The CDR3 DNA reads TGTGCCAGCAGCCCCAGTCCCCTCGAGCAGTACTTC. Translated: CASSPSPLEQYF. Variable domain in full (rest from reference TRBV11-3 and TRBJ2-7): EAGVVQSPRYKIIEKKQPVAFWCNPISGHNTLYWYLQNLGQGPELLIRYENEEAVDDSQLPKDRFSAERLKGVDSTLKIQPAELGDSAVYLCASSPSPLEQYFGPGTRLTVT.

The chain carries TRBV13 and TRBJ2-1; D unresolved. The V end was cut by 5 bases, the J end by 6 bases, with 17 bases between. In germline, CDR1 is PRHDT, CDR2 FYEKMQ (reference sequence). The CDR3 spans 15 residues. DNA for the CDR3: TGTGCCAGCAGCGTGGCATGGAGATCTCTCAATGAGCAGTTCTTC. Its protein is CASSVAWRSLNEQFF. Using reference TRBV13 and TRBJ2-1 for the parts outside the CDR3, the full variable domain is AAGVIQSPRHLIKEKRETATLKCYPIPRHDTVYWYQQGPGQDPQFLISFYEKMQSDKGSIPDRFSAQQFSDYHSELNMSSLELGDSALYFCASSVAWRSLNEQFFGPGTRLTVL.